This is a list of T cell receptor beta chains from one sample in a study of T-cell reconstitution after alpha-beta-depleted transplantation in children. MiXCR, applied by TCRdb to the PCR reads, yields one record per CDR3 protein. Here the sample spans nearly 550,000 distinct CDR3 sequences, 15% to 20% being singletons. The source material was PBMCs from the stem cell graft donor, sampled from the stem cell graft. These receptor sequences come from a human donor who donated a stem cell graft to a child with acute lymphoblastic leukemia. Both conserved end residues are part of each CDR3. The D gene is left open where the match is weak. Clone size is shown for a subset of rows, as once, few, many or a class of expanded clone.

v_call	j_call	clone_size	d_call	cdr3_nt	cdr3_aa
TRBV6-4	TRBJ2-1	few	TRBD2	TGTGCCAGCAGTGACCGATACTTTATAGGACTAGCGGACCTCAATGAGAAGTTCTTC	CASSDRYFIGLADLNEKFF
TRBV12-3/TRBV12-4	TRBJ2-7	.	.	TGTGCCAGCAGTTTAGCGTCTGCCCCCGTCGGTGGGGCCCTCTACGAGCAGTACTTC	CASSLASAPVGGALYEQYF
TRBV5-4	TRBJ2-1	few	.	TGTGCCAGCAGCTTTATGGGAGTGGATGAGCAGTTCTTC	CASSFMGVDEQFF
TRBV6-1	TRBJ2-7	few	TRBD2	TGTGCCAGCGCCTTTAGCGGGCCGGACGAGCAGTACTTC	CASAFSGPDEQYF
TRBV5-1	TRBJ2-7	few	.	TGCGCCAGCAGGTTGGGGTCTAGCAGCTCCTACGAGCAGTACTTC	CASRLGSSSSYEQYF
TRBV19	TRBJ2-6	few	.	TGTGCCAGTAGTATGAAAGGGTCTGGGGCCAACGTCCTGACTTTC	CASSMKGSGANVLTF
TRBV20-1	TRBJ2-7	.	TRBD2	TGCAGTGCTAGATTCCGGGAGCTAGCGGGAGGCCCCCACGAGCAGTACTTC	CSARFRELAGGPHEQYF
TRBV15	TRBJ2-2	few	.	TGTGCCACCAGCAGAGGTCCCCTAGCGACCCGAAGCACCGGGGAGCTGTTTTTT	CATSRGPLATRSTGELFF
TRBV7-3	TRBJ2-1	.	TRBD1	TGTGCCAGCAGCCATGGGGGGACAGGGGGAAATGAGCAGTTCTTC	CASSHGGTGGNEQFF
TRBV2	TRBJ2-7	few	.	TGTGCCAGCAGTGATTCTAGGACTTCTTACGAGCAGTACTTC	CASSDSRTSYEQYF
TRBV29-1	TRBJ1-5	few	TRBD1	TGCAGCGTTGGACAGGGGCCTAATCAGCCCCAGCATTTT	CSVGQGPNQPQHF
TRBV4-1	TRBJ2-1	.	.	TGCGCCAGCAGCCCACTTGGAGATCTGTACAATGAGCAGTTCTTC	CASSPLGDLYNEQFF
TRBV29-1	TRBJ2-7	.	TRBD1	TGCAGCGTACTAGGGACAGGGTTATCCTACGAGCAGTACTTC	CSVLGTGLSYEQYF
TRBV29-1	TRBJ1-2	few	.	TGCAGCGTGGCCGGGAGGGACGGCTACACCTTC	CSVAGRDGYTF
TRBV5-1	TRBJ2-5	.	TRBD2	TGCGCCAGCAGCTCCGGGACTAGCGTTAACCAAGAGACCCAGTACTTC	CASSSGTSVNQETQYF
TRBV3-1	TRBJ2-1	.	.	TGTGCCAGCAGCCTCCGGGTGGACAATGAGCAGTTCTTC	CASSLRVDNEQFF
TRBV15	TRBJ2-7	few	.	TGTGCCACCAGCAGAGGGGACGAGCAGTACTTC	CATSRGDEQYF